This TCR beta chain was identified during a study of blood T cell repertoires in COVID-19. Overall study context: Acute and convalescent COVID-19 samples came from the United States, Italy and Spain. Sample material is recorded as cDNA or gDNA derived from T cells, B-cell-depleted T cells, or PBMCs.

As originally analysed: Reference gene primer amplification gave estimated nucleated cell counts. Method: immunoSEQ multiplex PCR; TCRdb's copy keeps in-frame clones and lacks some. V and J calls plus clone size are reproduced from that table; the DNA served to infer D and trimming. The sample records 63,000 or so clones, around nine tenths being singletons. The CDR3 has 13 residues. V was shortened by 3 bases and J by 5 bases, with 8 bases between the two germline ends. The chain recombines TRBV12-3 or TRBV12-4 with TRBJ1-5; D is undetermined. The TCR originated in a man aged 55 to 70 with acute or convalescent COVID-19. Sequenced input: peripheral blood. The CDR3 spells CASSLSRDQPQHF. In nucleotides, the CDR3 is TGTGCCAGCAGTTTGAGCCGGGATCAGCCCCAGCATTTT.